Only a few counts were recorded for the clone carrying this T cell receptor beta chain. Germline V gene data show CDR1 as SQVTM and CDR2 as ANQGSEA. V shed 7 bases and J shed 4 bases, with 9 bases lying between them. The CDR3 spans 11 residues. This sample was included in a study of blood T cells in healthy people across ages. Looking at the study overall: About one barcoded beta molecule per two T cells was captured by template switching.

Combining a sample-barcoded 5' primer with a J-beta primer mix, a second PCR ran for roughly 6 to 12 cycles. TCRdb used MiXCR to reprocess the 5' RACE reads, holding one entry per CDR3 protein. The top ten hold less than 3.5% of the sample, which has around 800,000 distinct CDR3 sequences, around a quarter seen once. The same data also went into a second study, on T cells of mothers and their children.

The receptor's source is a boy under 18 in good health. Specimen: blood. The chain is built from TRBV29-1 and TRBJ2-3; D remains ambiguous. CDR3 protein: CSGYDADTQYF. CDR3 DNA: TGCAGCGGCTACGACGCAGATACGCAGTATTTT.